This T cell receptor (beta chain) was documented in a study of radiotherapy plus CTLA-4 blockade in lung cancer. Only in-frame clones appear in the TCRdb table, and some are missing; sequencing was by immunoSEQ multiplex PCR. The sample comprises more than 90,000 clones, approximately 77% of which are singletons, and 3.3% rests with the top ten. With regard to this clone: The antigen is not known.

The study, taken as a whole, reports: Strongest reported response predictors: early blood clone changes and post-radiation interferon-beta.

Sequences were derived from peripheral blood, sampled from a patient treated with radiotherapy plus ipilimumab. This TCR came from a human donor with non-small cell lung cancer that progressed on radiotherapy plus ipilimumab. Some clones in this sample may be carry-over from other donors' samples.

CDR3 sequence: CASSSARDRDTGELFF. The CDR3 bases are TGTGCCAGCAGCTCGGCCCGGGACAGAGACACCGGGGAGCTGTTTTTT. The chain combines TRBV5-4 with TRBJ2-2, with 7 bases identical to TRBD1. After removal of 3 bases from V and 3 bases from J, the junction contained 8 bases not matched to a gene. CDR3 size: 16 residues. CDR1 and CDR2 from the germline V gene are SGHNT and YYREEE (reference sequence).